This section outlines one T cell receptor beta chain sequence together with its context. The antigen is unknown. The time point was: late sampling 161 to 241 days after vaccination in a few convalescent patients. Sample treatment: approximately 9-day PBMC culture with coronavirus spike peptide pools or control peptides (ViraFEST assay). These data come from a study of vaccination and CD4 T cells after COVID-19. Germline V CDR1 and CDR2: MNHNS, SASEGT. V trimming: 8 bases; J trimming: 5 bases; junction bases outside the gene matches: 3. This CDR3 region has 13 residues. Oncomine TCR Beta short-read sequencing was applied to DNA from cultured CD4+ T cells. TCRdb passed the PCR reads through MiXCR, listing each CDR3 protein once. The sample consists of about 16,000 distinct CDR3 sequences, about half of them appearing once.

This sample comprised CD4+ T cells from blood, cultured in vitro, obtained about 7 months after SARS-CoV-2 vaccination. V is TRBV6-1 and J is TRBJ1-6; 7 positions match TRBD1. The clonotype was recovered from a human donor who had recovered from COVID-19. The CDR3 reads CASGTENNSPLHF. CDR3 nucleotide sequence: TGTGCCAGCGGGACAGAAAATAATTCACCCCTCCACTTT.